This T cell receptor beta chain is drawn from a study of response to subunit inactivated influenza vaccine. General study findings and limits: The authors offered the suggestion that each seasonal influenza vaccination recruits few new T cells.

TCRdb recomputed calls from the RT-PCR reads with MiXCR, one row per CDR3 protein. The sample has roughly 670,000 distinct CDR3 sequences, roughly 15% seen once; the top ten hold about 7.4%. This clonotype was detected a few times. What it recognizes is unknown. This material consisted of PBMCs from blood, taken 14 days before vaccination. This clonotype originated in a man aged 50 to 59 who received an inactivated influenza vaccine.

CDR3 sequence: CASSYRDNLGELFF. The CDR3 nucleotides read TGTGCCAGCAGCTACCGGGACAACCTAGGGGAGCTGTTTTTT. This chain uses TRBV5-6 with TRBJ2-2; TRBD1 might be the D (6 bases). Germline assignment: CDR1 SGHDT and CDR2 YYEEEE. This CDR3 has 14 residues. Trimming stripped 3 bases from V and 8 bases from J, with 14 bases between.